The 7 T cell receptor beta chains below all came from one sample that was sequenced in a study of CD8+ T cells in alopecia areata. cDNA prepared by RNA extraction and subsequent reverse transcription served as the template for sequencing. Profiling relied on immunoSEQ multiplex PCR, and the TCRdb table lists in-frame clones only, not all of them. The data contain about 170,000 clones, about 72% of them seen just once; the ten biggest clones take up about 10%. Sequenced here: CD8+ T cells sorted from blood, sampled at week 0. All receptors derive from a human donor with alopecia areata.

The gene calls are TRBV7-9 and TRBJ2-3, with D possibly matching TRBD1 (5 bases). Germline V gene data show CDR1 as SEHNR and CDR2 as FQNEAQ (reference sequence). The V and J ends lost 10 bases and 1 base respectively, with 12 bases between them. The CDR3 has 13 amino acids. CDR3 region: CATYPRGTDTQYF. CDR3 bases: TGTGCCACCTACCCCAGGGGCACAGATACGCAGTATTTT. Filled out from reference TRBV7-9 and TRBJ2-3, the complete variable domain reads DTGVSQNPRHKITKRGQNVTFRCDPISEHNRLYWYRQTLGQGPEFLTYFQNEAQLEKSRLLSDRFSAERPKGSFSTLEIQRTEQGDSAMYLCATYPRGTDTQYFGPGTRLTVL.

DNA of the CDR3: TGTGCCAGCAGTCGCCCGGGACAGGGGGACGAGCAGTACTTC. It is translated as CASSRPGQGDEQYF. The chain uses TRBV2 and TRBJ2-7; 11 bases fit TRBD1. Germline CDR1 reads SNHLY; CDR2 reads FYNNEI. This CDR3 has 14 residues. Trimming removed 5 bases from V and 5 bases from J; junction bases left unmatched: 5.

CDR3 loop: CASSLGAWGREETQYF. The CDR3 DNA is TGTGCCAGCAGCTTGGGGGCTTGGGGGCGAGAAGAGACCCAGTACTTC. This chain connects TRBV11-1 to TRBJ2-5, with D possibly TRBD1 on 6 matching bases. Trimming took off 3 bases at V and 3 bases at J, with 17 bases between the two ends. The germline gives CDR1 SGHAT, CDR2 FQDESV (reference sequence). The CDR3 sequence is 16 residues long. Full variable domain (outside the CDR3, taken from reference TRBV11-1 and TRBJ2-5): EAEVAQSPRYKITEKSQAVAFWCDPISGHATLYWYRQILGQGPELLVQFQDESVVDDSQLPKDRFSAERLKGVDSTLKIQPAELGDSAMYLCASSLGAWGREETQYFGPGTRLLVL.

This clone was seen a few times. CDR3 sequence reads: CASSLALSIEAFF. CDR3 nucleotide sequence: TGTGCCAGCAGCTTAGCGTTAAGTATTGAAGCTTTCTTT. The chain couples TRBV7-2 to TRBJ1-1; no clear D gene. Germline V CDR1 and CDR2: SGHTA, FQGNSA. Between the trimmed V and J ends, which lost 0 bases and 7 bases, there was a span of 9 bases. There are 13 residues in the CDR3.

CDR3 amino acids: CASSQDVRNQETQYF. CDR3 in DNA: TGTGCCAGCAGCCAAGATGTCAGGAACCAAGAGACCCAGTACTTC. V is TRBV4-2 and J is TRBJ2-5; D remains ambiguous. V lost 0 bases to trimming and J lost 0 bases, with 8 bases between them. The CDR3 is made up of 15 amino acids. Germline V gives CDR1 LGHNA, CDR2 YNFKEQ.

This clone showed up just a few times. The chain recombines TRBV9 with TRBJ1-5; D may be TRBD1 (5 bases). Looked up from germline, CDR1 is SGDLS and CDR2 is YYNGEE. The V and J ends lost 3 bases and 3 bases respectively, with 10 bases between them. This CDR3 has 14 residues. This chain's CDR3 is CASSEGPTNQPQHF. In DNA form, the CDR3 reads TGTGCCAGCAGCGAGGGACCGACCAATCAGCCCCAGCATTTT.

The rearrangement links TRBV27 to TRBJ2-1; the match to TRBD2 covers 11 bases. The CDR3 runs to 13 residues. The J segment lost 9 bases and the V segment lost 7 bases, leaving 5 bases of the junction unmatched. Germline-derived CDR1 and CDR2 are MNHEY and SMNVEV (reference sequence). CDR3 DNA: TGTGCCAGCAAACCTAGCGGGGGGACTGAGCAGTTCTTC. Its protein product is CASKPSGGTEQFF.